This T cell receptor (beta chain) was obtained from a study of T cells after yellow fever vaccination. Study-wide results and limits: A small proportion of clonotypes was detected in both the CD4 and CD8 compartments. Once the booster was given, most primary-vaccination clones reappeared, at about 95% for CD4 and around 90% for CD8.

TCRdb reprocessed the 5' RACE reads with MiXCR, giving one entry per CDR3 protein. The table has 350,000 to 550,000 distinct CDR3 sequences, roughly a sixth seen once; the top ten hold roughly a sixth. A note on this clonotype: Antigen: not known.

This CDR3 comprises 16 residues. Germline V gene sequence: CDR1 DFQATT, CDR2 SNEGSKA (reference sequence). Trimming stripped 5 bases from V and 7 bases from J, with 26 bases between. The specimen was PBMCs, collected before the yellow fever booster vaccination. The V gene is TRBV20-1, the J gene TRBJ2-5; D is perhaps TRBD1 (7 bases). The receptor was isolated from a man aged 18 to 29 who received the YFV17D yellow fever vaccine. The CDR3 sequence: CSASPLSGGPRGTQYF. CDR3 nucleotide sequence: TGCAGTGCTTCCCCTTTATCAGGGGGGCCGCGAGGGACCCAGTACTTC.